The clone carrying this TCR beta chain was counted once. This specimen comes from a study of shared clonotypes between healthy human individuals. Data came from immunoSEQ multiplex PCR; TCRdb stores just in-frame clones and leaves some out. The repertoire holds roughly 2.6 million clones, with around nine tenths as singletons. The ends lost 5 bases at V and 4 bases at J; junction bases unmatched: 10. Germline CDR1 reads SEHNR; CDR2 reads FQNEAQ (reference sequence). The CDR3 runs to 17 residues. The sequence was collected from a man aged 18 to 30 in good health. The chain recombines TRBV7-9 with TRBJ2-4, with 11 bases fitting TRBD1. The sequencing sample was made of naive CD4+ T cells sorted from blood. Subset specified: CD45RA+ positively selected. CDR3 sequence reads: CASSRFGTGGKKNIQYF. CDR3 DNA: TGTGCCAGCAGCCGATTCGGGACAGGGGGAAAAAAAAACATTCAGTACTTC. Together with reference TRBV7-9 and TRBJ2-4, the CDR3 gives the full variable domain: DTGVSQNPRHKITKRGQNVTFRCDPISEHNRLYWYRQTLGQGPEFLTYFQNEAQLEKSRLLSDRFSAERPKGSFSTLEIQRTEQGDSAMYLCASSRFGTGGKKNIQYFGAGTRLSVL.